These 29 T cell receptor beta chains were all obtained from the same sample, sequenced in a study of T cell changes during pregnancy in multiple sclerosis. The data were produced by immunoSEQ multiplex PCR, yet TCRdb's version contains in-frame clones alone and is incomplete. The profile shows 40,000 to 50,000 clones, 89% of them singletons. The sequencing used CD4+ T cells from peripheral blood mononuclear cells, collected in the first trimester of pregnancy. These receptors all stem from a female donor with multiple sclerosis, enrolled in a pregnancy study.

The genes are TRBV29-1 and TRBJ2-6, with TRBD1 as a possible D gene (5 bases). Germline loops: CDR1 SQVTM, CDR2 ANQGSEA. There are 15 residues in the CDR3. V gave up 1 base and J gave up 0 bases, with 7 bases separating them. CDR3: CSVEAGLSGANVLTF. The CDR3 bases are TGCAGCGTTGAAGCAGGGCTCTCTGGGGCCAACGTCCTGACTTTC.

V is TRBV18 and J is TRBJ2-6; 8 bases fit TRBD1. Trimming at V came to 4 bases and at J to 0 bases, leaving 11 bases not matched to a gene. The CDR3 runs 19 residues. Germline values: CDR1 KGHSH, CDR2 LQKENI. In DNA, the CDR3 is TGTGCCAGCTCACAAGAAAGGACAGGGTCCCTCTCTGGGGCCAACGTCCTGACTTTC. It translates to CASSQERTGSLSGANVLTF.

Here the CDR3 DNA reads TGTGCCAGCAGCTCAGGGGCCACCGGGGAGCTGTTTTTT. As protein: CASSSGATGELFF. The chain joins TRBV7-9 to TRBJ2-2, with D maybe TRBD1 (6 bases). This CDR3 has 13 amino acids. V shed 4 bases and J shed 4 bases, with 7 bases lying between them. CDR1 is SEHNR and CDR2 is FQNEAQ in the germline V gene (reference sequence). Variable domain in full (rest from reference TRBV7-9 and TRBJ2-2): DTGVSQNPRHKITKRGQNVTFRCDPISEHNRLYWYRQTLGQGPEFLTYFQNEAQLEKSRLLSDRFSAERPKGSFSTLEIQRTEQGDSAMYLCASSSGATGELFFGEGSRLTVL.

This rearrangement joins TRBV10-3 to TRBJ2-1; possible D gene TRBD1, 5 bases. The CDR3 has 15 amino acids. Germline-derived CDR1 and CDR2 are ENHRY and SYGVKD. Trimming cost V 6 bases and J 0 bases, with 12 bases left between them. In nucleotides, the CDR3 is TGTGCCATCAGGCCAGACAGCCGCTCCTACAATGAGCAGTTCTTC. Its translation: CAIRPDSRSYNEQFF.

This chain links TRBV19 with TRBJ2-7; D perhaps matches TRBD1 (5 bases). The CDR3 totals 14 residues. Trimming took off 3 bases at V and 5 bases at J, with 14 bases between the two ends. Germline loops: CDR1 LNHDA, CDR2 SQIVND (reference sequence). The CDR3 loop reads CASSITQGGNEQYF. The DNA for the CDR3 is TGTGCCAGTAGTATCACGCAGGGTGGGAACGAGCAGTACTTC. The full variable domain, its missing parts supplied by reference TRBV19 and TRBJ2-7, is DGGITQSPKYLFRKEGQNVTLSCEQNLNHDAMYWYRQDPGQGLRLIYYSQIVNDFQKGDIAEGYSVSREKKESFPLTVTSAQKNPTAFYLCASSITQGGNEQYFGPGTRLTVT.

The chain employs TRBV13 and TRBJ2-1; the D is unclear. This CDR3 is built from 14 residues. V lost 6 bases and J lost 8, with 17 bases in between. Germline CDR1 and CDR2: PRHDT and FYEKMQ (reference sequence). The CDR3 DNA sequence: TGTGCCAGCAGTCAGACCCCGTTCCAGGATGAGCAGTTCTTC. It translates to CASSQTPFQDEQFF.

Note on this clone: In the same sample, other DNA sequences code for this CDR3. The chain employs TRBV29-1 and TRBJ1-1, with D possibly matching TRBD1 (6 bases). Trimming took 1 base from V and 1 from J, leaving 7 bases between them. Germline V lookup: CDR1 SQVTM, CDR2 ANQGSEA. CDR3 length: 13 residues. This CDR3 reads CSVEGTANTEAFF. The CDR3, as DNA: TGCAGCGTTGAAGGGACAGCGAACACTGAAGCTTTCTTT.

The chain joins TRBV7-9 to TRBJ1-2, with TRBD1 matching over 7 bases. With 2 bases clipped from V and 3 bases from J, the junction kept 3 bases outside the gene matches. Germline-derived CDR1 and CDR2 are SEHNR and FQNEAQ (reference sequence). This CDR3 region has 14 residues. The DNA of the CDR3 is TGTGCCAGCAGCTTACTCGGGACAGACTATGGCTACACCTTC. Translating gives CASSLLGTDYGYTF.

The chain links TRBV30 to TRBJ2-7; the match to TRBD1 covers 11 bases. The CDR3 runs 13 residues. J was trimmed by 5 bases and V by 5 bases; bases with no gene match: 5. CDR1 is GTSNPN and CDR2 is SVGIG in the germline V gene (reference sequence). The CDR3 DNA sequence: TGTGCCTGGGGCGGACAGGGGGCCAACGAGCAGTACTTC. This translates into CAWGGQGANEQYF.

The chain recombines TRBV7-2 with TRBJ1-5; TRBD1 might be the D (5 bases). V lost 1 base, J lost 5 bases, and 12 bases lay in between. The CDR3 covers 15 residues. Per germline, CDR1 SGHTA and CDR2 FQGNSA. The CDR3 DNA is TGTGCCAGCAGCTTAGAGTCAGGGTGGGATCAGCCCCAGCATTTT. Its protein is CASSLESGWDQPQHF.

This chain joins TRBV7-8 and TRBJ2-1, with unresolved D. Germline values: CDR1 SGHVS, CDR2 FQNEAQ. The CDR3 consists of 12 residues. Trimming cost V 5 bases and J 10 bases, with 12 bases left between them. The CDR3 loop reads CASSHPRVEQFF. The CDR3 DNA is TGTGCCAGCAGCCACCCTAGAGTAGAGCAGTTCTTC. Full variable domain (outside the CDR3, taken from reference TRBV7-8 and TRBJ2-1): GAGVSQSPRYKVAKRGQDVALRCDPISGHVSLFWYQQALGQGPEFLTYFQNEAQLDKSGLPSDRFFAERPEGSVSTLKIQRTQQEDSAVYLCASSHPRVEQFFGPGTRLTVL.

The chain has TRBV29-1 and TRBJ2-5; perhaps TRBD1 as D (5 bases). Germline values: CDR1 SQVTM, CDR2 ANQGSEA. V was pared by 2 bases and J by 4 bases, with 11 bases between. CDR3 length: 13 residues. CDR3: CSVERQKRETQYF. CDR3 nucleotides: TGCAGCGTTGAAAGACAGAAACGAGAGACCCAGTACTTC. The variable domain in full, completed from reference TRBV29-1 and TRBJ2-5, reads SAVISQKPSRDICQRGTSLTIQCQVDSQVTMMFWYRQQPGQSLTLIATANQGSEATYESGFVIDKFPISRPNLTFSTLTVSNMSPEDSSIYLCSVERQKRETQYFGPGTRLLVL.

The rearrangement links TRBV27 to TRBJ1-4, with 8 bases aligning to TRBD1. Germline assignment: CDR1 MNHEY and CDR2 SMNVEV (reference sequence). The CDR3 covers 15 residues. The trim removed 1 base at V and 10 bases at J, leaving 8 bases unmatched. The CDR3 loop reads CASSLYDRGGGKLFF. Written as DNA, the CDR3 is TGTGCCAGCAGTTTATACGACAGGGGAGGGGGAAAACTGTTTTTT.

The chain links TRBV5-1 to TRBJ2-5; TRBD2 matches 9 bases. This CDR3 region has 17 residues. V lost 5 bases and J lost 5; bases outside the gene matches: 16. Germline CDR1 SGHRS, CDR2 YFSETQ. The CDR3 nucleotides are TGCGCCAGCAGTTTACAAGGACGCGGGAGGGCCGGGGAGACCCAGTACTTC. It codes for CASSLQGRGRAGETQYF.

CDR3 sequence: CASSRIGLAAYEQYF. In DNA form, the CDR3 reads TGTGCCAGCAGCCGGATCGGACTAGCCGCCTACGAGCAGTACTTC. V and J are TRBV11-2 and TRBJ2-7; 8 bases map to TRBD2. This CDR3 is built from 15 residues. With 5 bases clipped from V and 2 bases from J, the junction kept 8 bases outside the gene matches. Germline assignment: CDR1 SGHAT and CDR2 FQNNGV.

CDR3 sequence: CASSATSGPFDEQFF. In DNA, the CDR3 is TGTGCCAGCAGTGCAACTAGCGGGCCCTTCGATGAGCAGTTCTTC. The chain uses TRBV25-1 and TRBJ2-1; 9 nucleotides align to TRBD2. This CDR3 comprises 15 residues. Germline CDR1 is MGHDK and CDR2 is SYGVNS. J gave up 8 bases and V 4 bases, and 9 bases lay outside the gene matches.

The rearrangement uses TRBV6-6 and TRBJ2-3, with D unresolved. Germline loops: CDR1 MNHNY, CDR2 SVGAGI (reference sequence). CDR3 length: 12 amino acids. Between the trimmed V and J ends, which lost 4 bases and 0 bases, there was a span of 2 bases. Here the CDR3 DNA reads TGTGCCAGCAGTTCTAGCACAGATACGCAGTATTTT. Protein sequence: CASSSSTDTQYF.

This clone has more than one count but fewer than ten. The chain employs TRBV13 and TRBJ1-1; tentative D call: TRBD1 (6 bases). The ends were cut back, 5 bases at V and 3 bases at J, with 7 bases in the middle. Per germline, CDR1 PRHDT and CDR2 FYEKMQ (reference sequence). This CDR3 is built from 12 residues. The CDR3 sequence: CASSRQDTEAFF. The CDR3 region has the DNA TGTGCCAGCAGCCGACAGGACACTGAAGCTTTCTTT.

This chain connects TRBV19 to TRBJ2-7; 8 nucleotides line up with TRBD2. This CDR3 region has 13 residues. Losses at the gene ends were 5 bases for V and 7 bases for J; bases not matched to a gene: 7. Per germline, CDR1 LNHDA and CDR2 SQIVND (reference sequence). The CDR3 region is CASSVREGLEQYF. Written as DNA, the CDR3 is TGTGCCAGTAGTGTACGGGAGGGCCTGGAGCAGTACTTC.

The chain has TRBV28 and TRBJ2-1; D might be TRBD2 (6 bases). CDR3 size: 16 residues. CDR1 and CDR2 (germline): MDHEN, SYDVKM. Trimming shortened V by 3 bases and J by 0 bases, and 12 bases separated the two germline ends. CDR3 nucleotides: TGTGCCAGCAGTTTCCCCGACGGGAGCTCCTACAATGAGCAGTTCTTC. Amino acid sequence: CASSFPDGSSYNEQFF.

This rearrangement joins TRBV2 to TRBJ2-1; perhaps TRBD1 as D (6 bases). The CDR3 sequence is 15 residues long. Germline-derived CDR1 and CDR2 are SNHLY and FYNNEI. V lost 1 base to trimming and J lost 3 bases, with 10 bases between them. CDR3 sequence (DNA): TGTGCCAGCAGTGAAGTACAGGGTCTCTACAATGAGCAGTTCTTC. Its protein is CASSEVQGLYNEQFF.

This clone has only a few counts. This chain links TRBV7-9 with TRBJ1-5; 8 bases fit TRBD1. This CDR3 has 14 amino acids. The trim removed 5 bases at V and 5 bases at J, leaving 5 bases unmatched. Germline assignment: CDR1 SEHNR and CDR2 FQNEAQ (reference sequence). CDR3 in amino acids: CASSEDRAHQPQHF. Here the CDR3 DNA reads TGTGCCAGCAGCGAGGACAGGGCACATCAGCCCCAGCATTTT.

J is TRBJ2-1 and V is TRBV11-3, with 10 positions matching TRBD2. Germline V gives CDR1 SGHNT, CDR2 YENEEA. V was pared by 5 bases and J by 9 bases, with 16 bases of the junction left unmatched. The CDR3 extends over 17 amino acids. CDR3 sequence (DNA): TGTGCCAGCAGCCCATTTTCCCCGGGACTAGCGATGAGTGAGCAGTTCTTC. Translation gives CASSPFSPGLAMSEQFF.

J is TRBJ2-5 and V is TRBV2, with D unresolved. V lost 2 bases and J lost 2, with 3 bases in between. There are 12 residues in the CDR3. Germline assignment: CDR1 SNHLY and CDR2 FYNNEI. In nucleotides, the CDR3 is TGTGCCAGCAGTGAATCGCAAGAGACCCAGTACTTC. Translating gives CASSESQETQYF.

The V gene is TRBV6-6, the J gene TRBJ1-1, with TRBD1 matching 8 bases. This CDR3 spans 14 amino acids. The germline CDR1 and CDR2 sequences are MNHNY and SVGAGI (reference sequence). Trimming cost V 5 bases and J 1 base; bases outside gene matches: 3. The CDR3 DNA reads as TGTGCCAGCAGTGTACAGGGGGGGAACACTGAAGCTTTCTTT. Translated, it gives CASSVQGGNTEAFF.

This clone was picked up one time. The conserved phenylalanine or tryptophan normally closing the CDR3 is absent here, so this likely arose from a read error. The DNA is omitted, as the CDR3 cannot be located on it reliably, and the CDR3 follows TCRdb's listing. The chain recombines TRBV21-1 with TRBJ2-7; the tabulated D call, TRBD2, remains unverified against the DNA. TRBV21-1 is assigned pseudogene status. The CDR3 is 14 residues long, ends included. CDR3 loop: CASSKGGSGRSNKG.

The rearrangement uses TRBV2 and TRBJ2-3, with a possible D match to TRBD2 (6 bases). The CDR3 sequence is 15 residues long. Trimming stripped 7 bases from V and 0 bases from J, with 14 bases between. Germline CDR1 is SNHLY and CDR2 is FYNNEI. CDR3 in amino acids: CASIPWGLSTDTQYF. The CDR3 coding sequence is TGTGCCAGCATACCTTGGGGACTGAGCACAGATACGCAGTATTTT.

V is TRBV18 and J is TRBJ1-5; tentative D call: TRBD1 (6 bases). CDR1 and CDR2 from the germline V gene are KGHSH and LQKENI. V lost 0 bases to trimming and J lost 3 bases, with 12 bases between them. There are 16 residues in the CDR3. The DNA of the CDR3 is TGTGCCAGCTCACCACCTTCGTCAGGGGACAATCAGCCCCAGCATTTT. This sequence encodes CASSPPSSGDNQPQHF.

The V gene is TRBV2, the J gene TRBJ1-3; D unresolved. Looked up from germline, CDR1 is SNHLY and CDR2 is FYNNEI. The V end was cut by 2 bases, the J end by 0 bases, with 8 bases between. This CDR3 has 15 amino acids. This CDR3 is CASSERGRSGNTIYF. The DNA of the CDR3 is TGTGCCAGCAGTGAACGGGGTCGCTCTGGAAACACCATATATTTT.